This passage covers 5 T cell receptor beta chains from one sample sequenced in a study of blood T cell repertoires in COVID-19. TCRdb's table, derived via immunoSEQ multiplex PCR, lists solely in-frame clones and lacks some. The table shows 150,000 to 200,000 clones, with 88% occurring only once. The sample comprised peripheral blood. These receptors were obtained from a man between 60 and 75 years old with acute or convalescent COVID-19.

This chain joins TRBV7-9 and TRBJ2-1; the match to TRBD2 covers 10 bases. The CDR3 length is 17 residues. Germline V gene lookup returns CDR1 SEHNR and CDR2 FQNEAQ (reference sequence). Trimming took 4 bases from V and 6 from J; bases not matched to a gene: 12. For the CDR3, the DNA is TGTGCCAGCAGCTCCCAAAGGGCCAGCGGGAGGGCCAATGAGCAGTTCTTC. It is translated as CASSSQRASGRANEQFF.

This chain links TRBV19 with TRBJ1-3, with D unclear. The CDR3 is made up of 18 amino acids. Germline V gene data show CDR1 as LNHDA and CDR2 as SQIVND (reference sequence). Deletions cut 3 bases from V and 0 bases from J, with 18 bases between. The CDR3 is CASSIAGAPSYSGNTIYF. In DNA, the CDR3 is TGTGCCAGTAGTATTGCGGGTGCTCCATCTTACTCTGGAAACACCATATATTTT.

CDR3 amino acids: CASSRGQGATEKLFF. CDR3 nucleotides: TGTGCCAGCAGCCGTGGACAGGGGGCGACTGAAAAACTGTTTTTT. The chain joins TRBV5-5 to TRBJ1-4, with 11 bases identical to TRBD1. The CDR3 spans 15 residues. CDR1 is SGHKS, CDR2 YYEKEE, per germline (reference sequence). V lost 4 bases and J lost 7; bases outside the gene matches: 6.

This rearrangement joins TRBV7-3 to TRBJ1-6, with a possible D match to TRBD1 (6 bases). V dropped 5 bases and J dropped 7 bases, with 15 bases sitting between them. CDR3 length: 15 residues. Per germline, CDR1 SGHTA and CDR2 FQGTGA. The CDR3 nucleotides are TGTGCCAGCAGCCCCAGGGGCGCTAGCAATTCACCCCTCCACTTT. This sequence encodes CASSPRGASNSPLHF. Using reference TRBV7-3 and TRBJ1-6 for the parts outside the CDR3, the full variable domain is GAGVSQTPSNKVTEKGKYVELRCDPISGHTALYWYRQSLGQGPEFLIYFQGTGAADDSGLPNDRFFAVRPEGSVSTLKIQRTERGDSAVYLCASSPRGASNSPLHFGNGTRLTVT.

The V gene is TRBV5-5, the J gene TRBJ1-5; D uncertain. Trimming took off 0 bases at V and 1 base at J, with 14 bases between the two ends. Germline V gene data show CDR1 as SGHKS and CDR2 as YYEKEE (reference sequence). This CDR3 has 17 amino acids. This CDR3 reads CASSLDGIFGSNQPQHF. Written as DNA, the CDR3 is TGTGCCAGCAGCTTGGACGGGATTTTTGGGAGCAATCAGCCCCAGCATTTT. The full variable domain, with the rest looked up from reference TRBV5-5 and TRBJ1-5, is DAGVTQSPTHLIKTRGQQVTLRCSPISGHKSVSWYQQVLGQGPQFIFQYYEKEERGRGNFPDRFSARQFPNYSSELNVNALLLGDSALYLCASSLDGIFGSNQPQHFGDGTRLSIL.